This entry is about one T cell receptor (beta chain). Its specificity is not known. As judged by recently defined diagnostic criteria, patients with Susac syndrome had definite or probable disease. TEMRA cells were enriched by FACS, while CD8+ and CD4+ T cells were obtained through a negative isolation that was performed magnetically. It was with random hexamers that about 0.45 to 1 ug RNA was reverse transcribed. Amplification of TCR beta CDR3 by immunoSEQ multiplex PCR spanned 54 Vbeta and 13 Jbeta. TCRdb reprocessed the immunoSEQ multiplex PCR reads via MiXCR and lists one record per CDR3 protein. The sample has some 240,000 distinct CDR3 sequences, less than 96% seen once; the top ten hold roughly 0.1%. The data originate from a study of CD8 T cells in Susac syndrome. Findings and limits, study-wide: The study recognized that its TCR sequencing and HLA analysis covered a relatively small number of individuals.

Germline V lookup: CDR1 SNHLY, CDR2 FYNNEI. Trimming removed 7 bases at V and 4 bases at J, with 10 bases between. The length of the CDR3 is 13 residues. The source is a human donor with Susac syndrome. This chain joins TRBV2 and TRBJ2-2, with a possible D match to TRBD2 (7 bases). Material: CD4+ T cells from PBMCs. The CDR3 sequence is CASKRGGTGELFF. The CDR3 DNA sequence: TGTGCCAGCAAGAGGGGGGGCACCGGGGAGCTGTTTTTT.